These 25 T cell receptor beta chains originate from one sample sequenced in a study of low-dose radiotherapy and immunotherapy resistance in tumors. Primers targeting TRAV and TRBV primed first-strand cDNA, covering alpha and beta chains. TCR amplification ran roughly 20 PCR cycles using constant-region and V-primer adapter primers. From the reads, TCRdb called clonotypes with MiXCR, one entry per CDR3 protein. The sample has 80,000 to 95,000 distinct CDR3 sequences; 9.4% are singletons. As for time point: before trial treatment. The specimen was PBMCs, collected before treatment. The receptors originated from a male donor with prostate cancer.

This clonotype was recorded a few times. A much larger clone is a single base away; this may be a read error. The CDR3 is CASNQGLAGAGTGELFF. The CDR3 nucleotides are TGCGCCAGCAACCAGGGGCTAGCGGGAGCGGGCACCGGGGAGCTGTTTTTT. The chain employs TRBV4-1 and TRBJ2-2, with 10 positions matching TRBD2. Germline V gene sequence: CDR1 MGHRA, CDR2 YSYEKL. The trim removed 7 bases at V and 4 bases at J, leaving 12 bases unmatched. The CDR3 is 17 amino acids.

This clonotype was observed many times. The genes are TRBV20-1 and TRBJ1-5; D is unresolved. Per germline, CDR1 DFQATT and CDR2 SNEGSKA (reference sequence). The CDR3 spans 11 residues. The CDR3 here is CSGSTMAAQHF. CDR3 nucleotide sequence: TGCAGCGGATCGACCATGGCGGCCCAGCATTTT.

This clonotype was picked up many times. CDR3 sequence: CSVARQEPYNEQFF. The CDR3 region has the DNA TGCAGCGTTGCTAGACAGGAACCCTACAATGAGCAGTTCTTC. The chain carries TRBV29-1 and TRBJ2-1, with a weak D call TRBD1 (6 bases). V lost 4 bases, J lost 2 bases, and 12 bases lay in between. The CDR3 extends over 14 amino acids. In germline, CDR1 is SQVTM, CDR2 ANQGSEA.

This clonotype was found many times. This chain links TRBV12-3 or TRBV12-4 with TRBJ1-1; D is unclear. The V end lost 3 bases, the J end lost 8 bases, and 16 bases lay between the germline ends. This CDR3 spans 14 amino acids. CDR3 coding DNA: TGTGCCAGCAGTTTGAACAGTCGACACGGAGAAGCTTTCTTT. This encodes CASSLNSRHGEAFF.

This clonotype has at least ten counts. The V call is TRBV28, the J call TRBJ1-2; TRBD1 might be the D (5 bases). CDR1 is MDHEN, CDR2 SYDVKM, per germline. Trimming removed 7 bases from V and 4 bases from J, with 19 bases in between. This CDR3 comprises 15 residues. The CDR3 region is CASKLPGGVGYGYTF. In nucleotides, the CDR3 is TGTGCCAGCAAATTGCCCGGGGGAGTTGGCTATGGCTACACCTTC.

This clonotype was seen at least ten times. The chain uses TRBV7-3 and TRBJ2-1; 9 nucleotides match TRBD2. The CDR3 contains 16 residues. Trimming cost V 2 bases and J 2 bases; bases outside gene matches: 4. Germline CDR1 is SGHTA and CDR2 is FQGTGA. The CDR3 region is CASSLSSGDTYNEQFF. CDR3 in DNA: TGTGCCAGCAGCTTATCTAGCGGGGACACCTACAATGAGCAGTTCTTC.

This clonotype has ten or more counts. This chain links TRBV6-2 or TRBV6-3 with TRBJ1-1, with 11 bases that match TRBD1. Germline V lookup: CDR1 MNHEY, CDR2 SVGEGT. V lost 5 bases to trimming and J lost 4 bases; unmatched junction nucleotides: 6. This CDR3 spans 15 amino acids. This chain's CDR3 is CASSDTGTGGTEAFF. The CDR3 coding sequence is TGTGCCAGCAGTGATACCGGGACAGGGGGCACTGAAGCTTTCTTT.

This clonotype was found many times. This chain links TRBV6-2 or TRBV6-3 with TRBJ1-2; weak D call: TRBD1 (6 bases). Trimming pared 8 bases from V and 8 bases from J, leaving 12 bases between. CDR1 is MNHEY and CDR2 is SVGEGT in the germline V gene. This CDR3 has 11 amino acids. The CDR3 bases are TGTGCCAGCCAGGGGATTAACGGCTACACCTTC. Protein product: CASQGINGYTF.

This clonotype was observed at least ten times. The chain carries TRBV13 and TRBJ1-2, with TRBD1 as a possible D gene (6 bases). Germline lookup yields CDR1 PRHDT and CDR2 FYEKMQ (reference sequence). V shed 5 bases and J shed 8 bases, with 18 bases lying between them. CDR3 length equals 14 residues. CDR3: CASSRMGHPLGYTF. CDR3 DNA sequence: TGTGCCAGCAGCCGAATGGGACACCCACTAGGCTACACCTTC.

This clonotype was recorded at least ten times. Because the CDR3's place on the DNA is in doubt, the DNA is left out and the CDR3 is given as listed by TCRdb. The chain carries TRBV29-1 and TRBJ2-1; the table's D call TRBD2 went unverified against the DNA. Germline V gene lookup returns CDR1 SQVTM and CDR2 ANQGSEA. The CDR3 region is 10 residues in length, termini included. CDR3 amino acids: CSVASGNPFF.

In regard to this clonotype: This likely reflects a read error, since a far larger clone is one base away. The chain recombines TRBV7-9 with TRBJ2-7, with TRBD2 identical over 7 bases. V dropped 2 bases and J dropped 7; count of bases not matched to a gene: 11. This CDR3 is 15 amino acids long. CDR1 SEHNR and CDR2 FQNEAQ come from the germline V gene (reference sequence). The CDR3: CASSLNPSGYNEQYF. The CDR3 DNA sequence: TGTGCCAGCAGCTTAAACCCTAGCGGCTACAATGAGCAGTACTTC.

This clonotype came up many times. The rearrangement links TRBV10-3 to TRBJ2-1; weak D call: TRBD2 (5 bases). Between the trimmed V and J ends, which lost 9 bases and 9 bases, there was a span of 24 bases. Germline V gene data show CDR1 as ENHRY and CDR2 as SYGVKD. The CDR3 extends over 15 amino acids. The CDR3 region is CAIQKEGGIGVEQFF. CDR3 nucleotides: TGTGCCATACAAAAAGAGGGCGGCATCGGGGTTGAGCAGTTCTTC.

This clonotype came up many times. This chain connects TRBV23-1 to TRBJ2-5, with 8 bases fitting TRBD1. TRBV23-1 is annotated as an ORF whose role is uncertain. The CDR3 has 15 amino acids. V lost 3 bases and J lost 4; bases outside the gene matches: 7. CDR3 loop: CASSQGTGMGETQYF. CDR3 DNA sequence: TGCGCCAGCAGTCAGGGGACAGGCATGGGAGAGACCCAGTACTTC.

This clonotype was seen a few times. This rearrangement joins TRBV20-1 to TRBJ2-1; no reliable D call. V lost 6 bases and J lost 3, with 12 bases in between. Germline-derived CDR1 and CDR2 are DFQATT and SNEGSKA (reference sequence). The CDR3 extends over 13 amino acids. The CDR3 DNA reads as TGCAGTGCGAAGATACCGGGCTACAATGAGCAGTTCTTC. Amino acids: CSAKIPGYNEQFF.

The chain couples TRBV27 to TRBJ2-7, with D unclear. This CDR3 is 13 amino acids long. Trimming left V 4 bases short and J 8 bases short, with 15 bases between. CDR1 MNHEY and CDR2 SMNVEV come from the germline V gene (reference sequence). The CDR3 protein is CASSSRNTPQQYF. CDR3 nucleotide sequence: TGTGCCAGCAGTTCACGGAACACGCCGCAGCAGTACTTC.

This clonotype showed up many times. This chain links TRBV12-3 or TRBV12-4 with TRBJ1-5; 7 bases align to TRBD1. This CDR3 is 13 amino acids long. V gave up 8 bases and J gave up 10 bases; unmatched junction bases: 11. CDR3 protein: CASGLQGMDPQHF. CDR3 in DNA: TGTGCCAGCGGCTTACAGGGGATGGATCCCCAGCATTTT.

The sample holds many counts of this clonotype. The V and J genes are TRBV29-1 and TRBJ2-2, with TRBD2 as a possible D gene (5 bases). Between the trimmed V and J ends, which lost 7 bases and 0 bases, there was a span of 12 bases. This CDR3 spans 14 amino acids. Germline V CDR1 and CDR2: SQVTM, ANQGSEA. CDR3 sequence reads: CSARGPTNTGELFF. The CDR3 DNA reads as TGCAGCGCCAGAGGGCCCACGAACACCGGGGAGCTGTTTTTT.

The rearrangement links TRBV29-1 to TRBJ2-7; either TRBD1 or TRBD2 may fit D (5 bases each). The CDR3 is 12 amino acids. The V and J ends lost 6 bases and 2 bases respectively, with 11 bases between them. Germline V gene lookup returns CDR1 SQVTM and CDR2 ANQGSEA. CDR3 in DNA: TGCAGCGTCCGGGACGGAGCCTACGAGCAGTACTTC. Protein product: CSVRDGAYEQYF.

This chain connects TRBV6-8 to TRBJ1-1; D is uncertain. V lost 6 bases and J 6 bases, leaving 17 bases between the germline ends. Germline CDR1 reads MNHGY; CDR2 reads SAAAGT. The CDR3 length is 14 residues. The CDR3, as DNA: TGTGCCAGCAGCCCCTCCCTCAACGGGCCTGAAGCTTTCTTT. Protein product: CASSPSLNGPEAFF.

Many counts were recorded for this clonotype. The V call is TRBV29-1, the J call TRBJ2-3; 9 bases are a match to TRBD1. CDR3 length equals 12 residues. With 6 bases clipped from V and 3 bases from J, the junction kept 1 base outside the gene matches. Germline V gene data show CDR1 as SQVTM and CDR2 as ANQGSEA. The chain's CDR3 is CSVGQGTDTQYF. The CDR3 nucleotides are TGCAGCGTGGGACAGGGAACAGATACGCAGTATTTT.

This clonotype was observed at least ten times. V and J are TRBV29-1 and TRBJ1-2; no clear D gene. The V gene lost 5 bases and the J gene lost 4 bases, with 11 bases spanning the gap. The CDR3 is 12 amino acids. The germline V gene has CDR1 SQVTM and CDR2 ANQGSEA. CDR3 nucleotides: TGCAGCGTTTACATTGCTTCCTATGGCTACACCTTC. It encodes CSVYIASYGYTF.

This clonotype was seen many times. V is TRBV6-2 or TRBV6-3 and J is TRBJ2-7, with 7 bases aligning to TRBD1. Per the germline V gene, CDR1 is MNHEY and CDR2 is SVGEGT. J lost 4 bases, V lost 8 bases, and 8 bases had no gene match. There are 13 residues in the CDR3. CDR3 amino acids: CASPGTAKYEQYF. CDR3 coding DNA: TGTGCCAGCCCTGGGACAGCCAAATACGAGCAGTACTTC.

The sample holds many counts of this clonotype. V usage is TRBV28 and J usage is TRBJ2-7, with D perhaps TRBD2 (5 bases). Deletions cut 2 bases from V and 6 bases from J, with 8 bases between. The germline CDR1 and CDR2 sequences are MDHEN and SYDVKM. This CDR3 spans 12 amino acids. CDR3 DNA: TGTGCCAGCAGTTTAGGACTCTCCGAGCAGTACTTC. It codes for CASSLGLSEQYF.

The chain carries TRBV5-8 and TRBJ2-7, with no clear D. The CDR3 has 10 amino acids. V lost 2 bases and J lost 3, with 0 bases in between. CDR1 and CDR2 (germline): SGHTS, YDEGEE. DNA for the CDR3: TGTGCCAGCAGCTTCTACGAGCAGTACTTC. It is translated as CASSFYEQYF. The whole variable domain, filled in from reference TRBV5-8 and TRBJ2-7, reads EAGVTQSPTHLIKTRGQQATLRCSPISGHTSVYWYQQALGLGLQFLLWYDEGEERNRGNFPPRFSGRQFPNYSSELNVNALELEDSALYLCASSFYEQYFGPGTRLTVT.

This clonotype has ten or more counts. V gene TRBV3-1 combines with J gene TRBJ2-1; no clear D gene. This CDR3 region has 15 residues. Germline lookup yields CDR1 LGHDT and CDR2 YNNKEL (reference sequence). V lost 4 bases, J lost 4 bases, and 14 bases lay in between. The CDR3 nucleotides are TGTGCCAGCAGCCGGTCAAATGGCGGTTACAATGAGCAGTTCTTC. This translates into CASSRSNGGYNEQFF.